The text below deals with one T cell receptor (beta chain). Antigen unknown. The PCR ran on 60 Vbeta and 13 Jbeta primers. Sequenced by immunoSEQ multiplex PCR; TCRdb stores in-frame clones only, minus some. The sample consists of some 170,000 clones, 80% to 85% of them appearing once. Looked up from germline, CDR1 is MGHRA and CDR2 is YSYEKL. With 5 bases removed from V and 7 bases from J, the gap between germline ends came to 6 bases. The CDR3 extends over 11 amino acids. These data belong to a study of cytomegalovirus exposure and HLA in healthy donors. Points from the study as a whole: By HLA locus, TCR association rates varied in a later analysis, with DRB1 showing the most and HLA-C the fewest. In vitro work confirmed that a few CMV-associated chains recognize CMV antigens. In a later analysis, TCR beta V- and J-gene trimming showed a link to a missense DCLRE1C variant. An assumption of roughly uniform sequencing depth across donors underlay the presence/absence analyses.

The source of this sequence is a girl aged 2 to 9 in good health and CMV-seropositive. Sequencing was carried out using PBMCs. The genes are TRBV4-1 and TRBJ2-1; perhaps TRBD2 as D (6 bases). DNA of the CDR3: TGCGCCAGCAGCGGGAGGAATGAGCAGTTCTTC. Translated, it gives CASSGRNEQFF.